These 10 T cell receptor beta chains originate from one sample sequenced in a study of HIV-infected patients and healthy controls. cDNA was made from approximately 500 ng RNA using alpha and beta constant primers. Using multiplexing indices, alpha and beta chain libraries were generated apart by chain-specific third strand synthesis. One entry per CDR3 protein, called by TCRdb with MiXCR from the 5' RACE reads. The table has approximately 17,000 distinct CDR3 sequences, roughly 9% seen once. The repertoire came from unfractionated whole blood and reflected all unsorted peripheral T cells. Material for sequencing was blood. Source of these receptors: an adult in good health.

At least ten counts were recorded for this clonotype. This chain connects TRBV6-2 or TRBV6-3 to TRBJ2-3; D not certain. Trimming cost V 5 bases and J 3 bases, with 12 bases left between them. The CDR3 contains 14 residues. From germline, CDR1 is MNHEY and CDR2 SVGEGT. The CDR3 nucleotides read TGTGCCAGCAGTCCCCACGAAGAAACAGATACGCAGTATTTT. As protein: CASSPHEETDTQYF.

This chain joins TRBV14 and TRBJ2-7, with D possibly being TRBD2 (6 bases). In germline, CDR1 is SGHDN, CDR2 FVKESK. The CDR3 contains 14 residues. Trimming removed 3 bases from V and 6 bases from J, with 15 bases in between. CDR3 DNA sequence: TGTGCCAGCAGCCAGGCGGGAAGCGCGGGCGAGCAGTACTTC. As protein: CASSQAGSAGEQYF.

This clonotype was detected ten times or more. V is TRBV9 and J is TRBJ1-5; D gene ambiguous. From germline, CDR1 is SGDLS and CDR2 YYNGEE. The CDR3 runs 13 residues. V lost 0 bases, J lost 4 bases, and 5 bases lay in between. The CDR3 here is CASSVAKNQPQHF. The CDR3 region has the DNA TGTGCCAGCAGCGTAGCTAAGAATCAGCCCCAGCATTTT.

Many counts were recorded for this clonotype. The chain couples TRBV5-4 to TRBJ2-5; D possibly corresponds to TRBD2 (6 bases). Germline V gives CDR1 SGHNT, CDR2 YYREEE (reference sequence). Trimming removed 1 base at V and 0 bases at J, with 10 bases between. CDR3 size: 15 residues. DNA for the CDR3: TGTGCCAGCAGCTTGCGCTTAGCGGACCAAGAGACCCAGTACTTC. The encoded protein is CASSLRLADQETQYF.

This clonotype was counted many times. The chain has TRBV12-3 or TRBV12-4 and TRBJ2-7; 9 bases fit TRBD1. J lost 5 bases, V lost 6 bases, and 2 bases had no gene match. The CDR3 is 12 amino acids. This chain's CDR3 is CASSRQGDEQYF. Written as DNA, the CDR3 is TGTGCCAGCAGCAGACAGGGGGACGAGCAGTACTTC.

This clonotype has at least ten counts. J is TRBJ2-2 and V is TRBV29-1; unclear D gene. This CDR3 is built from 14 residues. V gave up 3 bases and J gave up 0 bases, with 8 bases separating them. Germline V gene data show CDR1 as SQVTM and CDR2 as ANQGSEA. CDR3 DNA: TGCAGCGTTGATGGCTCCTCGAACACCGGGGAGCTGTTTTTT. It specifies CSVDGSSNTGELFF.

This clonotype has a count of ten or more. The CDR3 reads CSASLPPPRGQYF. In DNA form, the CDR3 reads TGCAGTGCTAGCCTGCCCCCTCCACGTGGGCAGTACTTC. J is TRBJ2-7 and V is TRBV20-1; no definite D call. The CDR3 runs to 13 residues. Germline V lookup: CDR1 DFQATT, CDR2 SNEGSKA (reference sequence). Trimming shortened V by 3 bases and J by 9 bases, and 18 bases separated the two germline ends.

The chain recombines TRBV19 with TRBJ2-7; D remains ambiguous. This CDR3 spans 15 amino acids. Germline V lookup: CDR1 LNHDA, CDR2 SQIVND (reference sequence). Trimming stripped 0 bases from V and 2 bases from J, with 11 bases between. CDR3 loop: CASSIDVSPAYEQYF. CDR3 coding DNA: TGTGCCAGTAGTATAGACGTTTCTCCGGCCTACGAGCAGTACTTC.

The chain has TRBV10-3 and TRBJ2-3; a possible D gene is TRBD2 (5 bases). CDR1 and CDR2 from the germline V gene are ENHRY and SYGVKD. Trimming stripped 7 bases from V and 1 base from J, with 12 bases between. The CDR3 has 14 residues. The CDR3: CAIKPVEGTDTQYF. The CDR3 coding sequence is TGTGCCATCAAACCGGTGGAGGGCACAGATACGCAGTATTTT.

There are a few counts of this clonotype. V is TRBV5-8 and J is TRBJ2-5; D not resolved. The CDR3 extends over 13 amino acids. Trimming stripped 4 bases from V and 5 bases from J, with 12 bases between. Germline assignment: CDR1 SGHTS and CDR2 YDEGEE. The CDR3 DNA follows: TGTGCCAGCAGCCGCCAACAAGGGGAGACCCAGTACTTC. This sequence encodes CASSRQQGETQYF.